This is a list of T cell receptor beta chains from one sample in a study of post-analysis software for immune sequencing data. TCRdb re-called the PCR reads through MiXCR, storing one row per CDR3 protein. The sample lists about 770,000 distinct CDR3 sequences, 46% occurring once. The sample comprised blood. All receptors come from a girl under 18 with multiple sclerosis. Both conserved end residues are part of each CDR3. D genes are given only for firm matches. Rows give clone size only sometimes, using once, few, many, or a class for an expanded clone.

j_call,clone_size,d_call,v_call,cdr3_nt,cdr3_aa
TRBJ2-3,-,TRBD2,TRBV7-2,TGTGCCAGCAGCTTGGGACTAGCGGGGGGGAAGGCAGATACGCAGTATTTT,CASSLGLAGGKADTQYF
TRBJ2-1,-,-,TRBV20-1,TGCAGTGCTACAGAGCTGTCTGAGCAGTTCTTC,CSATELSEQFF
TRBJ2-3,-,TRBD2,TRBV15,TGTGCCACCAGCAGAGGGACTAGCGGGGGGACCACAGATACGCAGTATTTT,CATSRGTSGGTTDTQYF
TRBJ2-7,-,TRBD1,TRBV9,TGTGCCAGCAGCGTAGGGGGACAGTTGCTGTACGGGCAGTACTTC,CASSVGGQLLYGQYF
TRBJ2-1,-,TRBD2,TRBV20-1,TGCAGTGTTATCGCCGGGAGGGCCGACAATGAGCAGTTCTTC,CSVIAGRADNEQFF
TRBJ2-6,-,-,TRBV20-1,TGCAGTGCTAGAGATCCCCACCTCCAACGCTCTGGGGCCAACGTCCTGACTTTC,CSARDPHLQRSGANVLTF
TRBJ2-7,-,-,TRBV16,TGTGCCAGCAGCCAATCCGAGGACGAGCAGTACTTC,CASSQSEDEQYF
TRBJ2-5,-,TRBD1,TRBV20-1,TGCAGTGCTAGCGGTCAAAGGGGGCTAGGGGAGACCCAGTACTTC,CSASGQRGLGETQYF
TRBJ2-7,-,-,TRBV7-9,TGTGCCAGCAGCTATCCGCCTTCCGGGAGCGAGCAGTACTTC,CASSYPPSGSEQYF
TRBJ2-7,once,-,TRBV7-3,TGTGTCAGCAGCTTAACTAGCTACAATGAGCAGTACTTC,CVSSLTSYNEQYF
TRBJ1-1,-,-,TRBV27,TGTGCCAGCAGCCCCCCGCCAGGGTTCGAGAACACTGAAGCTTTCTTT,CASSPPPGFENTEAFF
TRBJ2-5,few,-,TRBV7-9,TGTGCCAGCACGACGGAACAAACTGAGACCCAGTACTTC,CASTTEQTETQYF
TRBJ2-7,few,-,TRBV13,TGTGCCAGCAGCTCCCAGCCGTCCTACGAGCAGTACTTC,CASSSQPSYEQYF
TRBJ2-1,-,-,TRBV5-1,TGCGCCAGCGCCGAGATTATCTCCTACAATGAGCAGTTCTTC,CASAEIISYNEQFF
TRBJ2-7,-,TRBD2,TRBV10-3,TGTGCCATCGGGGCGGGAGGTTACGAGCAGTACTTC,CAIGAGGYEQYF
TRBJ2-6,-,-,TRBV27,TGCGCCAGCAGCTTGACAGTCTCTGGGGCCAACGTCCTGACTTTC,CASSLTVSGANVLTF
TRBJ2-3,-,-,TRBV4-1,TGCGCCAGCGGGGGACCGGGACATCATACAGATACGCAGTATTTT,CASGGPGHHTDTQYF
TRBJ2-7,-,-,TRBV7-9,TGTGCCAGCAGCTTCCCAAGCTCCTACGGGCAGTACTTC,CASSFPSSYGQYF
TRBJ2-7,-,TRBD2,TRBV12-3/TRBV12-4,TGTGCCAGCAGTTTAGCAAGCGGGAGGACCCTCTCCTACGAGCAGTACTTC,CASSLASGRTLSYEQYF
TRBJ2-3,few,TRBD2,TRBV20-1,TGCAGTGCTCAGAGGTCCCATTCTAGCGGGACACCTAGCACAGATACGCAGTATTTT,CSAQRSHSSGTPSTDTQYF
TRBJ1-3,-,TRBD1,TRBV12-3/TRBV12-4,TGTGCCAGCACCGTACAGGGGGCCGGTTCTGGAAACACCATATATTTT,CASTVQGAGSGNTIYF
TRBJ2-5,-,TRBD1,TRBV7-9,TGTGCCAGCAGCCCCAGGACAGGGGTCCAAGAGACCCAGTACTTC,CASSPRTGVQETQYF
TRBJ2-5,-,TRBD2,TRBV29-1,TGCAGCGGTGCCCGGCGACTAGCGGGAGGGGTTGGAGAGACCCAGTACTTC,CSGARRLAGGVGETQYF
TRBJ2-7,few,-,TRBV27,TGTGCCAGCAGTTTAAGGGCCCCGGGGGAGCAGTACTTC,CASSLRAPGEQYF
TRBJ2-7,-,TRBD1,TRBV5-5,TGTGCCAGCAGCTCCGGGACAGGATACTACAAGCAGTACTTC,CASSSGTGYYKQYF
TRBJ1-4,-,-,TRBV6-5,TGTGCCAGCAGTTACGGTGGGGGCGGTGAAAAACTGTTTTTT,CASSYGGGGEKLFF
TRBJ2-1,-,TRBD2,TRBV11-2,TGTGCCAGCAGTTTAGGACTAGCGAGACACAATGAGCAGTTCTTC,CASSLGLARHNEQFF
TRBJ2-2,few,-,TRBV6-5,TGTGCCAGCAGTTACTTTGCCGGGGAGCTGTTTTTT,CASSYFAGELFF
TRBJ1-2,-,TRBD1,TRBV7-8,TGTGCCCGCAGCTTATCCGAGCGACAGGGCGCTGGCTACACCTTC,CARSLSERQGAGYTF
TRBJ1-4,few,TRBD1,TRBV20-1,TGCAGTGCCGGACAGGGAGGTGAAAAACTGTTTTTT,CSAGQGGEKLFF
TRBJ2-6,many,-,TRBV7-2,TGTGCCAGCAGCTTAGTTCCCTCTGGGGCCAACGTCCTGACTTTC,CASSLVPSGANVLTF
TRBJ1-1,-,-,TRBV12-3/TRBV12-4,TGTGCCAGCAGTCCTCACTCAGGCCAAACTGAAGCTTTCTTT,CASSPHSGQTEAFF
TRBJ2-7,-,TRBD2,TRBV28,TGTGCCAGCAGTTCACTAGCGGGAGGAGCTCTCTCCTACGAGCAGTACTTC,CASSSLAGGALSYEQYF
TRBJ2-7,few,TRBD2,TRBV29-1,TGCAGCGTTGGGCTAGCGGGAGGATCGGTCGAGCAGTACTTC,CSVGLAGGSVEQYF
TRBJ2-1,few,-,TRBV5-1,TGCGCCAGCAGTACTAGAGGAGGCCACAATGAGCAGTTCTTC,CASSTRGGHNEQFF
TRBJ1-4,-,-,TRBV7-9,TGTGCCAGCAGCTTACGAACAGTGGCTAATGAAAAACTGTTTTTT,CASSLRTVANEKLFF
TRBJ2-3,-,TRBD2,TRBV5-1,TGCGCCAGCAGCCTAGGACTAGCGGGAAATCCAGATACGCAGTATTTT,CASSLGLAGNPDTQYF
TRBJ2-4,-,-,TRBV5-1,TGCGTCAGCAGCTTGACCCAGGCCAAAAACATTCAGTACTTC,CVSSLTQAKNIQYF
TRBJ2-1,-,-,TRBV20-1,TGCAGTGTTATGACCGTACAGGGTAGTGAGCAGTTCTTC,CSVMTVQGSEQFF
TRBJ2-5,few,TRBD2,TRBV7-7,TGTGCTAGCAGCTTAGGCGGGAGGGCCGGGGAGACCCAGTACTTC,CASSLGGRAGETQYF
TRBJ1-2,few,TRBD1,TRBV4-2,TGTGCCAGCAGCCAAGCTGTTGAGACAGGGGGCCCTTTCTATGGCTACACCTTC,CASSQAVETGGPFYGYTF
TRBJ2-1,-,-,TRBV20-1,TGCAGTGCTAGAGATGTGGCGGGCCCACGCTCCTACAATGAGCAGTTCTTC,CSARDVAGPRSYNEQFF
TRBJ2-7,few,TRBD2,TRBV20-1,TGCAGTGCTAGTGTCGGCGGGAGGCCCTGGGGGGAGCAGTACTTC,CSASVGGRPWGEQYF
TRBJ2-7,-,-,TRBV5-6,TGTGCCAGCAGCGGGCAGGGGTTTCCCTACGAGCAGTACTTC,CASSGQGFPYEQYF